This TCR beta chain stems from a study of T-cell reconstitution after alpha-beta-depleted transplantation in children. Study-level findings and limits: Several hundred expanded graft clones reportedly were the source of alpha-beta T cells about two months after transplant. The authors attributed T-cell counts and diversity one year after transplant mostly to newly produced T cells. After transplant, high TCRbeta diversity at day 60 in some patients arose from surviving recipient T cells and thymic progenitors.

Unique molecular identifiers were incorporated into the prepared TCRbeta library. MiXCR, applied by TCRdb to the PCR reads, yields one record per CDR3 protein. The table includes under 750,000 distinct CDR3 sequences, more than 20% detected once. On this clonotype itself: The antigen is undetermined.

The CDR3 has 13 residues. Germline V gene data show CDR1 as DFQATT and CDR2 as SNEGSKA (reference sequence). V shed 7 bases and J shed 0 bases, with 12 bases lying between them. The sequence was obtained from a boy under three years old who had a stem cell transplant for acute myeloid leukemia, so the T cells may come from the graft donor. The chain combines TRBV20-1 with TRBJ1-1; maybe TRBD1 (6 bases). Sequencing used PBMCs, mostly from graft donor cells, obtained 360 days after TCRalphabeta/CD19-depleted stem cell transplant. CDR3 amino acids: CSVPQGLNTEAFF. DNA of the CDR3: TGCAGTGTGCCTCAGGGGCTGAACACTGAAGCTTTCTTT.